This TCR beta chain was profiled in a study of blood T cell repertoires in COVID-19. At the level of the study: In each case, the material was cDNA or gDNA derived from T cells, B-cell-depleted T cells, or PBMCs.

CDR1 and CDR2 (germline): ENHRY, SYGVKD. There are 16 residues in the CDR3. V was clipped by 6 bases and J by 1 base; unmatched bases: 8. The table came from immunoSEQ multiplex PCR; TCRdb's copy has only in-frame clones and leaves some out. The sample shows about 150,000 clones, roughly 86% of them seen only once. This chain links TRBV10-3 with TRBJ1-1; TRBD1 agrees at 10 bases. Source material: peripheral blood. The TCR originated in a human donor with acute or convalescent COVID-19. The donor label of this sample is uncertain. The chain's CDR3 is CAISKGRQGANTEAFF. The CDR3 coding sequence is TGTGCCATCAGCAAAGGGAGACAGGGGGCGAACACTGAAGCTTTCTTT.